This TCR beta chain was sequenced during a study of type 1 regulatory T cells. The wider study: T-allo10 is an in vitro-generated, Tr1-enriched CD4 T cell product specific for alloantigen.

TCRdb ran MiXCR on the reads and lists one entry per CDR3 protein. The table includes about 60,000 distinct CDR3 sequences, about 50% detected once. In the case of this clonotype: Its antigen remains unknown.

General observations from the study: Compared with non-type 1 regulatory T cells, type 1 regulatory T cells showed a more restricted TCR repertoire.

Sequenced: cultured non-Tr1 T cells, either the whole culture or a sorted T cell fraction (not recorded which). This receptor was obtained from a human donor in good health.

For the CDR3, the DNA is TGTGCCAGCAGCTTAGGGGCGTCCGGGACTAGCGGGGGGGTGCGTGTAGGGACCCAGTACTTC. It yields the protein CASSLGASGTSGGVRVGTQYF. The J gene is TRBJ2-5, the V gene TRBV7-2; TRBD2 matches 16 bases. There are 21 residues in the CDR3. V was pared by 1 base and J by 7 bases, with 18 bases of the junction left unmatched. The V gene's germline CDR1 is SGHTA and CDR2 FQGNSA.